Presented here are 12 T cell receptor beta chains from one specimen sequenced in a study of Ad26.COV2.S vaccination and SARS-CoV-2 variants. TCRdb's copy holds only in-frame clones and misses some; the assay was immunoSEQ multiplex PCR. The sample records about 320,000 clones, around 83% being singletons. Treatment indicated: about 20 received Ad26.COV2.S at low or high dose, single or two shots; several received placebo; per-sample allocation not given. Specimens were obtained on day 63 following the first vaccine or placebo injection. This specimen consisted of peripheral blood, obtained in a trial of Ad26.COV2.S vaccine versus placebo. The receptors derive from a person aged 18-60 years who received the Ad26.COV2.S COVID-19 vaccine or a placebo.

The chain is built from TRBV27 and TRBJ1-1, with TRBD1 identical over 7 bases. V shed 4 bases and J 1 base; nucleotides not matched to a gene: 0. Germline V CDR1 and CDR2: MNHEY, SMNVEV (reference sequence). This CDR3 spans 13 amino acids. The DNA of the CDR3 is TGTGCCAGCAGTTGGACAGGGAACACTGAAGCTTTCTTT. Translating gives CASSWTGNTEAFF.

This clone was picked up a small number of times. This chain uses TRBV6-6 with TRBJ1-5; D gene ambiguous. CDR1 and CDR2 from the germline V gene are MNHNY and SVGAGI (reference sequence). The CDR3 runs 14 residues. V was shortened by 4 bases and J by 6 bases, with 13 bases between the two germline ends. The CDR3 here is CASSFFPRSQPQHF. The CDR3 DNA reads TGTGCCAGCAGTTTCTTCCCCAGGTCTCAGCCCCAGCATTTT.

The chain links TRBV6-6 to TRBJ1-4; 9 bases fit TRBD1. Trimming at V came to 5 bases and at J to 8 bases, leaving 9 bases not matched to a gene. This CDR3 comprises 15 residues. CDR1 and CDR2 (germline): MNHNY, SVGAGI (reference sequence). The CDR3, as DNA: TGTGCCAGCAGTGGATCGACAGGGGGTCGGGAAAAACTGTTTTTT. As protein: CASSGSTGGREKLFF.

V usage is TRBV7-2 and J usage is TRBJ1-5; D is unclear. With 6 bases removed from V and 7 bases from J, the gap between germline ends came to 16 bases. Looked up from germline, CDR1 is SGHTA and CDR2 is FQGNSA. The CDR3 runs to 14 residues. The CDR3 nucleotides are TGTGCCAGCAGTAACTACCGTCAGGAGCAGCCCCAGCATTTT. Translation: CASSNYRQEQPQHF.

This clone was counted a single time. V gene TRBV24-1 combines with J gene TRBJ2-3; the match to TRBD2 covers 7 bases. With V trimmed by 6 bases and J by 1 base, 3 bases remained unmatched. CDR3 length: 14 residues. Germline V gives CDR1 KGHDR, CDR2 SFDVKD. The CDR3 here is CATSSSGGTDTQYF. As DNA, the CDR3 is TGTGCCACCAGTTCCAGCGGGGGCACAGATACGCAGTATTTT.

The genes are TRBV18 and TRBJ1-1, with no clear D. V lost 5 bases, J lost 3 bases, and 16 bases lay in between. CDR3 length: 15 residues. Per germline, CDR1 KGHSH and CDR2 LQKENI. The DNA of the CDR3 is TGTGCCAGCTCAAACATAAACCATGGGGACACTGAAGCTTTCTTT. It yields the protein CASSNINHGDTEAFF.

The CDR3 sequence: CASSPPGTTNQPQHF. The CDR3 DNA is TGTGCCAGCTCACCGCCGGGGACTACCAATCAGCCCCAGCATTTT. The chain links TRBV18 to TRBJ1-5; tentatively, D is TRBD1 (5 bases). Germline CDR1 reads KGHSH; CDR2 reads LQKENI. This CDR3 region has 15 residues. The ends were cut back, 3 bases at V and 3 bases at J, with 12 bases in the middle. The full variable domain, completed using reference TRBV18 and TRBJ1-5, is NAGVMQNPRHLVRRRGQEARLRCSPMKGHSHVYWYRQLPEEGLKFMVYLQKENIIDESGMPKERFSAEFPKEGPSILRIQQVVRGDSAAYFCASSPPGTTNQPQHFGDGTRLSIL.

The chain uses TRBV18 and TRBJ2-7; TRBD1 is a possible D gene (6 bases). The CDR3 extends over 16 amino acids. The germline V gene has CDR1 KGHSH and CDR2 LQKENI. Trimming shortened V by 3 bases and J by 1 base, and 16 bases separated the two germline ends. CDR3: CASSPTGPTSSYEQYF. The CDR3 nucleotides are TGTGCCAGCTCACCGACAGGCCCGACTTCGTCCTACGAGCAGTACTTC.

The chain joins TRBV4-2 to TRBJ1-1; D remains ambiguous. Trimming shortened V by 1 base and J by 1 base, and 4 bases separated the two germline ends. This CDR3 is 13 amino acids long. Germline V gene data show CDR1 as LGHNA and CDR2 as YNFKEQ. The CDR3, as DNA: TGTGCCAGCAGCCAAGGTCCGAACACTGAAGCTTTCTTT. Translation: CASSQGPNTEAFF.

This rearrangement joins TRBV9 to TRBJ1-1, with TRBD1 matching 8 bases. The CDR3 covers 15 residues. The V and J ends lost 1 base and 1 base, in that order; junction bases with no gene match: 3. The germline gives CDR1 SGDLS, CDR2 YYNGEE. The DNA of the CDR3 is TGTGCCAGCAGCGTAAATCAGGGGGCGAACACTGAAGCTTTCTTT. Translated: CASSVNQGANTEAFF.

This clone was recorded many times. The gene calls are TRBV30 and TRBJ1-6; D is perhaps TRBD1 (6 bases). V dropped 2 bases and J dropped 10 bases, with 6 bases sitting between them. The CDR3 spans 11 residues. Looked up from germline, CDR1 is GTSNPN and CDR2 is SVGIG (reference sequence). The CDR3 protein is CAWSRGSPLHF. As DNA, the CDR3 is TGTGCCTGGAGTAGGGGGTCACCCCTCCACTTT.

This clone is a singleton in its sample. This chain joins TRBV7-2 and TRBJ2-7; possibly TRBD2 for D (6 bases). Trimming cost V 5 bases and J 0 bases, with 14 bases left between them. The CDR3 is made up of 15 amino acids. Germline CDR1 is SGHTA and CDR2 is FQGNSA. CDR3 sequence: CASSRTGTSSYEQYF. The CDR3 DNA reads TGTGCCAGCAGCAGAACCGGGACTTCCTCCTACGAGCAGTACTTC.